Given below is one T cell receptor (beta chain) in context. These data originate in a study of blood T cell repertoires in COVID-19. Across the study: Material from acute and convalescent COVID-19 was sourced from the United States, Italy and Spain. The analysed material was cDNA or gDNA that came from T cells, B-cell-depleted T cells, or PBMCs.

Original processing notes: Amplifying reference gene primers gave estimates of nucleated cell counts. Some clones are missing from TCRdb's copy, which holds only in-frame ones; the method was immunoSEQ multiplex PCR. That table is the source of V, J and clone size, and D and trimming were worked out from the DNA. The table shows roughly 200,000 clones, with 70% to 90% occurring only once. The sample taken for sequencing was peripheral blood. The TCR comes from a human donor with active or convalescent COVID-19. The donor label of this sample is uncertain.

CDR3 protein: CASSLDVDGYTF. For the CDR3, the DNA is TGTGCCAGCAGCTTGGATGTCGATGGCTACACCTTC. The chain has TRBV5-4 and TRBJ1-2; D is undetermined. This CDR3 is 12 amino acids long. The germline gives CDR1 SGHNT, CDR2 YYREEE (reference sequence). Trimming cost V 0 bases and J 6 bases, with 6 bases left between them. The full variable domain, with the rest looked up from reference TRBV5-4 and TRBJ1-2, is ETGVTQSPTHLIKTRGQQVTLRCSSQSGHNTVSWYQQALGQGPQFIFQYYREEENGRGNFPPRFSGLQFPNYSSELNVNALELDDSALYLCASSLDVDGYTFGSGTRLTVV.